A single sample is the source of the 6 T cell receptor beta chains below, sequenced in a study of blood T cell repertoires in COVID-19. Libraries were prepared by immunoSEQ multiplex PCR; TCRdb keeps only in-frame clonotypes and omits some of them. The sample lists around 260,000 clones, about nine tenths occurring once. The sample consisted of peripheral blood. The receptor source for this set is a young adult with COVID-19, enrolled during active disease.

The chain uses TRBV4-2 and TRBJ1-1; D is uncertain. The length of the CDR3 is 13 residues. CDR1 is LGHNA, CDR2 YNFKEQ, per germline. The V and J ends lost 5 bases and 3 bases respectively, with 10 bases between them. CDR3 sequence reads: CASSSLEDTEAFF. The CDR3 DNA reads TGTGCCAGCAGCTCCCTGGAGGACACTGAAGCTTTCTTT.

The V gene is TRBV7-3, the J gene TRBJ2-1; 12 bases agree with TRBD2. Trimming cost V 5 bases and J 6 bases; bases outside gene matches: 5. Germline-derived CDR1 and CDR2 are SGHTA and FQGTGA. The CDR3 covers 15 residues. CDR3 sequence reads: CASSQGLAGSNEQFF. CDR3 DNA: TGTGCCAGCAGCCAGGGACTAGCGGGTTCCAATGAGCAGTTCTTC.

This chain joins TRBV21-1 and TRBJ1-5; TRBD1 was called by the table and not checked on the DNA. TRBV21-1 is designated a pseudogene. This CDR3 has 14 amino acids. CDR3 protein: CASTMDRWFQPQHF. The CDR3 DNA is TGTGCCAGCACCATGGACAGATGGTTTCAGCCCCAGCATTTT.

The rearrangement joins TRBV28 to TRBJ1-6; 7 bases align to TRBD1. Germline CDR1 MDHEN, CDR2 SYDVKM. The junction had 9 bases not matched to a gene; V was cut back by 6 bases and J by 10 bases. The CDR3 is 14 amino acids. In DNA, the CDR3 is TGTGCCAGCAGCAAGACAGGGATTAGGTCACCCCTCCACTTT. This gives the protein CASSKTGIRSPLHF.

This chain's CDR3 is CASSGGSGNTIYF. In nucleotides, the CDR3 is TGTGCCAGCAGTGGGGGGTCTGGAAACACCATATATTTT. The chain joins TRBV5-6 to TRBJ1-3, with a possible D match to TRBD1 (5 bases). Germline V lookup: CDR1 SGHDT, CDR2 YYEEEE. This CDR3 spans 13 amino acids. V lost 5 bases and J lost 1, with 7 bases in between.

Only a few counts were recorded for this clone. The chain carries TRBV29-1 and TRBJ2-1, with 8 bases lining up with TRBD2. The CDR3 is 15 amino acids. Germline V gives CDR1 SQVTM, CDR2 ANQGSEA. The J segment lost 9 bases and the V segment lost 1 base, leaving 11 bases of the junction unmatched. Here the CDR3 DNA reads TGCAGCGTTGAAGTATGGCGGGAGGATTTCTCTGAGCAGTTCTTC. Encoded protein: CSVEVWREDFSEQFF.